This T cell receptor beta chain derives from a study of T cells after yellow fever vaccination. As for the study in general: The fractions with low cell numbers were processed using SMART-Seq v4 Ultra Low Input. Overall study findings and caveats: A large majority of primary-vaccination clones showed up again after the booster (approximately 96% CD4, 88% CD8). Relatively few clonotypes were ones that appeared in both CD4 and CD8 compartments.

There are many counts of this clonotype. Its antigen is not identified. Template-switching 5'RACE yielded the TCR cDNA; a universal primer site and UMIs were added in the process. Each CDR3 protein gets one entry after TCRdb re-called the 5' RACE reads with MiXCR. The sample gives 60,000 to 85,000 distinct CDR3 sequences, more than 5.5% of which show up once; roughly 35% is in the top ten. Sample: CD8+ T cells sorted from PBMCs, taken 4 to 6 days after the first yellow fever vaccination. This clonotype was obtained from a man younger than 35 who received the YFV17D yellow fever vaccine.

CDR3 coding DNA: TGTGCCAGCGCCTATGAGTCCTACGAGACCCAGTACTTC. This codes for CASAYESYETQYF. The chain links TRBV9 to TRBJ2-5; no firm D call. V lost 7 bases, J lost 5 bases, and 15 bases lay in between. The CDR3 is 13 amino acids. CDR1 and CDR2 from the germline V gene are SGDLS and YYNGEE.